This T cell receptor beta chain was recorded in a study of T-cell reconstitution after alpha-beta-depleted transplantation in children. A library of TCRbeta sequences, prepared with unique molecular identifiers, was generated. Each CDR3 protein is one row after TCRdb ran MiXCR on the PCR reads. The sample contains a few hundred thousand distinct CDR3 sequences, approximately 10% of which appear only once. CDR1 and CDR2 (germline): SEHNR, FQNEAQ (reference sequence). The length of the CDR3 is 11 residues. The germline V and J ends were trimmed by 7 bases and 5 bases, with 8 bases remaining between them.

The rearrangement links TRBV7-9 to TRBJ2-5; D is uncertain. The material was PBMCs from the stem cell graft donor, obtained from the stem cell graft. This TCR was recovered from a human donor who donated a stem cell graft to a child with acute myeloid leukemia. The CDR3 spells CASMAGETQYF. The CDR3 nucleotides read TGTGCCAGCATGGCTGGGGAGACCCAGTACTTC.